This T cell receptor beta chain originates from a study of blood T cell repertoires in COVID-19. Background on the study: Both acute and convalescent COVID-19 samples were obtained from the United States, Italy and Spain. PBMCs, B-cell-depleted T cells, or T cells provided the cDNA or gDNA that made up the material.

Authors' data handling: Cell counts per sample came from amplifying reference gene primers. Sequencing used immunoSEQ multiplex PCR; TCRdb keeps in-frame clones, though not all of them. V and J calls and clone size are given by that table; D and trimming were obtained from the DNA. This sample has about 240,000 clones, with roughly 81% found just once. This receptor was taken from a middle-aged man with acute or convalescent COVID-19. Sequences were obtained from peripheral blood.

In DNA, the CDR3 is TGTGCCAGCAGCTTAGCCCCCACACCAGTAGCTGGAGGAAGAGGGGGGGGAGGAGAAGCTTTCTTT. It is translated as CASSLAPTPVAGGRGGGGEAFF. The rearrangement uses TRBV7-6 and TRBJ1-1; TRBD1 is a possible D gene (6 bases). CDR1 SGHVS and CDR2 FNYEAQ come from the germline V gene. The ends were cut back, 0 bases at V and 8 bases at J, with 37 bases in the middle. The CDR3 is 22 residues long.